The T cell receptor beta chain described here comes from a study of T-cell memory formation after mild COVID-19. Across the whole study: TCR clusters were mostly donor specific.

Trimming took off 4 bases at V and 8 bases at J, with 15 bases between the two ends. The CDR3 consists of 14 residues. CDR1 is SEHNR and CDR2 is FQNEAQ in the germline V gene (reference sequence). As concerns this clonotype: Its antigen is not known.

Whole-study results and caveats: Contracting clones from day 15 to 85 had balanced CD4/CD8; later expanders favoured CD4+. Among clones peaking at day 37 in the second wave, SARS-CoV-2 specificity remained unconfirmed. Certain responding clones were present in pre-infection memory, suggesting participation of cross-reactive memory.

TCRdb independently ran MiXCR on the 5' RACE reads; one entry per CDR3 protein. The profile covers under 35,000 distinct CDR3 sequences, with roughly 21% appearing a single time and 1.5% to 1.9% taken by the ten largest. Sequenced sample: PBMCs or a T cell subset sorted from them (not recorded which). The chain recombines TRBV7-9 with TRBJ2-1; no definite D call. The source of this sequence is an adult who had mild COVID-19 (a few samples of this study predate the infection). Cell type and time point are not known. DNA of the CDR3: TGTGCCAGCAGCTCCACCCAGATATTCGATGAGCAGTTCTTC. This sequence encodes CASSSTQIFDEQFF.